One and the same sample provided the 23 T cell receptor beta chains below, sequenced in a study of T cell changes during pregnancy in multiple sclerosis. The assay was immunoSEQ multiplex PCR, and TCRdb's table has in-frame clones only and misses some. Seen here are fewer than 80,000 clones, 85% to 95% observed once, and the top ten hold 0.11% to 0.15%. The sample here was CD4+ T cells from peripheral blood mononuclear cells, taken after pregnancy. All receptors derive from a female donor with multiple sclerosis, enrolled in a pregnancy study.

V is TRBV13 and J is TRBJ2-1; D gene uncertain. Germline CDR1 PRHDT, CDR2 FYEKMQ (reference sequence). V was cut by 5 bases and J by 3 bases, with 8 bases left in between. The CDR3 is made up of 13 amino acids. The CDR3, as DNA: TGTGCCAGCAGCACCGACAACTACAATGAGCAGTTCTTC. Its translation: CASSTDNYNEQFF.

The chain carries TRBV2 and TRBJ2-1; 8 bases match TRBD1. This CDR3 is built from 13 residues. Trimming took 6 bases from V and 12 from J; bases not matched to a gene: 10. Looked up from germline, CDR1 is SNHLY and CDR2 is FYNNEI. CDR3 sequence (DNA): TGTGCCAGCAGGGAAAGGACAGGGTTCCGGCAGTTCTTC. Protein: CASRERTGFRQFF.

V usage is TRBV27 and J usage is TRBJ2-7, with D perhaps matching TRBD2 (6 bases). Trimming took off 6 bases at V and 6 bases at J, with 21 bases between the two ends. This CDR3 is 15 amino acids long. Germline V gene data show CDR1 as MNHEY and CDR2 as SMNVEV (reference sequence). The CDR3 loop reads CASSRISGQGGEQYF. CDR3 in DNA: TGTGCCAGCAGCAGAATTAGCGGCCAGGGTGGCGAGCAGTACTTC.

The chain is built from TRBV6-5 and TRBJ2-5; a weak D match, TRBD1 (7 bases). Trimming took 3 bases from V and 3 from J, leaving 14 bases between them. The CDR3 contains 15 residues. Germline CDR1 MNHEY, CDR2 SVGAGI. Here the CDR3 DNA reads TGTGCCAGCAGTTATTGGCAGGGGGGAAAAGAGACCCAGTACTTC. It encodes CASSYWQGGKETQYF.

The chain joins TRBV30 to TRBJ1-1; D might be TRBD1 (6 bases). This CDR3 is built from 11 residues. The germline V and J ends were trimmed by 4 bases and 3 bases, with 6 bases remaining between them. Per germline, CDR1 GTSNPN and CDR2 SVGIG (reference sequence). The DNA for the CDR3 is TGTGCCTGGAACAGGGACACTGAAGCTTTCTTT. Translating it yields CAWNRDTEAFF.

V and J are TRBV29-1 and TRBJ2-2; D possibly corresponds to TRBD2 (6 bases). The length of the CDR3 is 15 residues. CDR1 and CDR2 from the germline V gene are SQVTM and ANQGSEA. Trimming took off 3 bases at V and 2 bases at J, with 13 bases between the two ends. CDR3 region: CSVEGAGSNTGELFF. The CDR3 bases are TGCAGCGTTGAGGGTGCGGGATCAAACACCGGGGAGCTGTTTTTT.

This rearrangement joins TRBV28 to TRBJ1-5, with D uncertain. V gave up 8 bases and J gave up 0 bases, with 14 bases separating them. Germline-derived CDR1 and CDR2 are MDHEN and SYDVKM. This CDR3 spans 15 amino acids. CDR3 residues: CASLSFRDSNQPQHF. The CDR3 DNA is TGTGCCAGCCTAAGCTTCCGGGATAGCAATCAGCCCCAGCATTTT.

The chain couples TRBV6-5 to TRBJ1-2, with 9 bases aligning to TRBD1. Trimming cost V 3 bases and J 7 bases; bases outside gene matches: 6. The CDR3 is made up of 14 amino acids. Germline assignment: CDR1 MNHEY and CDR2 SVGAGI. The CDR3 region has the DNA TGTGCCAGCAGTTATTCACAGGGGGCGGCTGGCTACACCTTC. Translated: CASSYSQGAAGYTF.

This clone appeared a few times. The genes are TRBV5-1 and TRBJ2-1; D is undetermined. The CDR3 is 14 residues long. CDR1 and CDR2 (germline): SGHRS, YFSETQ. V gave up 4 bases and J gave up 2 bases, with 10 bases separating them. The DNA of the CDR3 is TGCGCCAGCAGCAGTTCCAGTCCCTACAATGAGCAGTTCTTC. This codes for CASSSSSPYNEQFF.

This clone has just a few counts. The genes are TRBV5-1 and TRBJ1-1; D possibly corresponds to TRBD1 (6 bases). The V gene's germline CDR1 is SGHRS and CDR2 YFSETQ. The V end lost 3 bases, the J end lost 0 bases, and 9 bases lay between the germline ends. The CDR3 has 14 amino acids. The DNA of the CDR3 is TGCGCCAGCAGCTCTGGACAGCTGAACACTGAAGCTTTCTTT. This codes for CASSSGQLNTEAFF.

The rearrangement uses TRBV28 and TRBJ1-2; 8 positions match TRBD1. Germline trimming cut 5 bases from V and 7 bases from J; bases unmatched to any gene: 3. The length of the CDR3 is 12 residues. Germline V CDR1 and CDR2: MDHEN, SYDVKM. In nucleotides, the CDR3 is TGTGCCAGCAGTGCCGACAGGGGTGGCTACACCTTC. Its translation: CASSADRGGYTF.

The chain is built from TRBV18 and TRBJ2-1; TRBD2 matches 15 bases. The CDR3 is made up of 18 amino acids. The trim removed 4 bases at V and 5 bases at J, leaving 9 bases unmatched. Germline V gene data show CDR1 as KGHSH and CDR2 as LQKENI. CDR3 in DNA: TGTGCCAGCTCACGGACTAGCGGGAGGGCCGAAGAGAACAATGAGCAGTTCTTC. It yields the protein CASSRTSGRAEENNEQFF. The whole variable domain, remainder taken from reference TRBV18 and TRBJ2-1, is NAGVMQNPRHLVRRRGQEARLRCSPMKGHSHVYWYRQLPEEGLKFMVYLQKENIIDESGMPKERFSAEFPKEGPSILRIQQVVRGDSAAYFCASSRTSGRAEENNEQFFGPGTRLTVL.

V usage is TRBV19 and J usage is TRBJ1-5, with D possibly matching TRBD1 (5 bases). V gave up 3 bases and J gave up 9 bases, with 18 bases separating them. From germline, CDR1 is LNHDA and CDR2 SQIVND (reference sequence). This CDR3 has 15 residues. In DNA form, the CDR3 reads TGTGCCAGTAGTATTTTCCGGGAGGGGCCCAGGCCCCAGCATTTT. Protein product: CASSIFREGPRPQHF.

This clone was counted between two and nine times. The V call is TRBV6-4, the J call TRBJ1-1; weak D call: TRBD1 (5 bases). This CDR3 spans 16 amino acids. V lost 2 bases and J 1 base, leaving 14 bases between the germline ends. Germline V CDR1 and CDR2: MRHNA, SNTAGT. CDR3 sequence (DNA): TGTGCCAGCAGTGACCAGCCCCTCGGGGGGAACACTGAAGCTTTCTTT. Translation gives CASSDQPLGGNTEAFF.

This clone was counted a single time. The CDR3 reads CASSRTGAGGTGELFF. The DNA for the CDR3 is TGTGCCAGCAGCCGGACAGGGGCTGGAGGCACCGGGGAGCTGTTTTTT. The V gene is TRBV7-3, the J gene TRBJ2-2; 9 bases map to TRBD1. The CDR3 has 16 amino acids. Looked up from germline, CDR1 is SGHTA and CDR2 is FQGTGA. The V segment lost 5 bases and the J segment 4 bases; nucleotides outside the gene matches: 8.

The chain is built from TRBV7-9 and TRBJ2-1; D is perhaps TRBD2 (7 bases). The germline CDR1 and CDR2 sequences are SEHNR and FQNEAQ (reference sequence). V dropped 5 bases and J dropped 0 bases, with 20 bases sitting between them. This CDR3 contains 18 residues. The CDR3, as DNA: TGTGCCAGCAGCCCAGGACTAGGGGGAAAAAGCTCCTACAATGAGCAGTTCTTC. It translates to CASSPGLGGKSSYNEQFF.

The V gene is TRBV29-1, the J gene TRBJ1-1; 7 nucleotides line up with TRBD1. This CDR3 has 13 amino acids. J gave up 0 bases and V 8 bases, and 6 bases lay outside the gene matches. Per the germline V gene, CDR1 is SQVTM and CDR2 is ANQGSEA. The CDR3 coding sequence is TGCAGCACCATGACAGGGATGAACACTGAAGCTTTCTTT. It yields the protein CSTMTGMNTEAFF.

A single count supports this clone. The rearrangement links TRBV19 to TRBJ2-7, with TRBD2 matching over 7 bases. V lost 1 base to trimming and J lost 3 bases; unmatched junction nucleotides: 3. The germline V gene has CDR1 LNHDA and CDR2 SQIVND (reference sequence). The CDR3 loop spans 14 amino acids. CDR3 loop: CASSIAGGLYEQYF. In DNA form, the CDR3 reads TGTGCCAGTAGTATAGCGGGGGGTCTCTACGAGCAGTACTTC.

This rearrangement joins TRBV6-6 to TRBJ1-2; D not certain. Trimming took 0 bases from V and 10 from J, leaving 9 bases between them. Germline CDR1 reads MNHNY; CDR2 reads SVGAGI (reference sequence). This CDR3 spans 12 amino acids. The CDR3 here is CASSYSSGFYTF. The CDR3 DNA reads TGTGCCAGCAGTTACTCGAGCGGGTTCTACACCTTC.

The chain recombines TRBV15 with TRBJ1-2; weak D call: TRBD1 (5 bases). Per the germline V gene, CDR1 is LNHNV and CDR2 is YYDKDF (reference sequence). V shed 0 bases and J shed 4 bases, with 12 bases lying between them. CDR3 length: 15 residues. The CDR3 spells CATSRDPGESYGYTF. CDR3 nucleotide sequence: TGTGCCACCAGCAGAGACCCGGGGGAGAGCTATGGCTACACCTTC.

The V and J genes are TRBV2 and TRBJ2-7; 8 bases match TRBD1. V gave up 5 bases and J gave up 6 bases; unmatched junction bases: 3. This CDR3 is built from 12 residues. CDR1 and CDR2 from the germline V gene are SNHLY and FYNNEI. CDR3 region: CASSRTGLEQYF. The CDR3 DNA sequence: TGTGCCAGCAGTAGGACAGGGCTCGAGCAGTACTTC. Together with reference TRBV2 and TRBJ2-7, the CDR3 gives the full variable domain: EPEVTQTPSHQVTQMGQEVILRCVPISNHLYFYWYRQILGQKVEFLVSFYNNEISEKSEIFDDQFSVERPDGSNFTLKIRSTKLEDSAMYFCASSRTGLEQYFGPGTRLTVT.

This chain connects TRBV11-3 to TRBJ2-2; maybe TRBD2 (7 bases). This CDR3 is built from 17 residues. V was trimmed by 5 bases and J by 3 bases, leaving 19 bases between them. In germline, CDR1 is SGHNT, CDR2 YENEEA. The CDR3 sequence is CASSPNKGGRHTGELFF. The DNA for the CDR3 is TGTGCCAGCAGCCCCAACAAGGGGGGGAGGCACACCGGGGAGCTGTTTTTT.

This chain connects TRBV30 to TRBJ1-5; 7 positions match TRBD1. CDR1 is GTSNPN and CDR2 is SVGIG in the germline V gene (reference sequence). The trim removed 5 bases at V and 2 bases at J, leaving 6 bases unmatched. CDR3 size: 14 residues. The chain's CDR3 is CAWRAGGGNQPQHF. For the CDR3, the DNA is TGTGCCTGGCGCGCAGGGGGAGGCAATCAGCCCCAGCATTTT.